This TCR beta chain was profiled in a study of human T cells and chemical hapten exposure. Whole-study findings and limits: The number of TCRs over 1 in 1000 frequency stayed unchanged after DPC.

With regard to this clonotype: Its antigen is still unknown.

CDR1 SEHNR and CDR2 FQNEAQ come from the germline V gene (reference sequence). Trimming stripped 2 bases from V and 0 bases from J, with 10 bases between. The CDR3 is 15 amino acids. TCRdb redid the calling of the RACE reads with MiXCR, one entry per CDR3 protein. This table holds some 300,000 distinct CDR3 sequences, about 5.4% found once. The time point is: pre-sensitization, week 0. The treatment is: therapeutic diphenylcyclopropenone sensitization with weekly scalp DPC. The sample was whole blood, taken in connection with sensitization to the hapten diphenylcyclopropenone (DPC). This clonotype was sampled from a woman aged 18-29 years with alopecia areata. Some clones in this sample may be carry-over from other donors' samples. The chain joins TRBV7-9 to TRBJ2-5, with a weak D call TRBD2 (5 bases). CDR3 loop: CASSLRGTYQETQYF. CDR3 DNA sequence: TGTGCCAGCAGCTTACGGGGTACTTACCAAGAGACCCAGTACTTC.